One and the same sample provided the 22 T cell receptor beta chains below, sequenced in a study of OX40 agonist ivuxolimab in advanced cancers. Assay used: immunoSEQ multiplex PCR; TCRdb lists only in-frame clones, some missing. The sample yields roughly 49,000 clones, around 82% seen once. The sample was CD4+ or CD8+ T cells sorted from blood, taken in a trial of the OX40 agonist ivuxolimab. The receptors here all came from an adult with an advanced solid tumor such as melanoma, head and neck, liver or kidney cancer.

The chain has TRBV18 and TRBJ1-1; no definite D call. The germline CDR1 and CDR2 sequences are KGHSH and LQKENI. The CDR3 length is 14 residues. Between the trimmed V and J ends, which lost 2 bases and 5 bases, there was a span of 12 bases. In DNA form, the CDR3 reads TGTGCCAGCTCACCAAACGGGTTGCGGACTGAAGCTTTCTTT. Its protein is CASSPNGLRTEAFF.

V is TRBV6-5 and J is TRBJ2-5; TRBD2 matches 11 bases. CDR1 and CDR2 (germline): MNHEY, SVGAGI. Germline trimming cut 7 bases from V and 1 base from J; bases unmatched to any gene: 5. The CDR3 runs to 15 residues. In DNA form, the CDR3 reads TGTGCCAGCAATCGACTAGCGGGGCCCCAAGAGACCCAGTACTTC. Translating gives CASNRLAGPQETQYF.

The chain joins TRBV7-8 to TRBJ2-5; 8 bases are shared with TRBD1. The CDR3 extends over 16 amino acids. The germline V gene has CDR1 SGHVS and CDR2 FQNEAQ. Trimming cost V 5 bases and J 5 bases; bases outside gene matches: 13. The CDR3 protein is CASSPRDRRRPETQYF. CDR3 nucleotide sequence: TGTGCCAGCAGCCCCAGGGACAGGCGACGTCCCGAGACCCAGTACTTC.

The J gene is TRBJ2-7, the V gene TRBV7-3; D might be TRBD1 (8 bases). Between the trimmed V and J ends, which lost 4 bases and 0 bases, there was a span of 16 bases. CDR1 and CDR2 (germline): SGHTA, FQGTGA. The CDR3 spans 16 residues. CDR3 nucleotides: TGTGCCAGCAGCTCGGGGGGACAGGCCGGCTCCTACGAGCAGTACTTC. Translation: CASSSGGQAGSYEQYF.

The chain carries TRBV13 and TRBJ2-7; D is possibly TRBD1 (6 bases). The CDR3 spans 17 residues. V lost 0 bases and J lost 2, with 17 bases in between. From germline, CDR1 is PRHDT and CDR2 FYEKMQ (reference sequence). The DNA of the CDR3 is TGTGCCAGCAGCTTAGGCCTAGGAACAGGGACGGCCTACGAGCAGTACTTC. As protein: CASSLGLGTGTAYEQYF.

The V call is TRBV7-2, the J call TRBJ2-1, with D unresolved. V lost 7 bases to trimming and J lost 10 bases, with 14 bases between them. This CDR3 has 12 residues. Germline lookup yields CDR1 SGHTA and CDR2 FQGNSA. CDR3 amino acids: CASTHDSAEQFF. The CDR3 DNA reads as TGTGCCAGCACCCACGACTCCGCAGAGCAGTTCTTC.

This clone was seen a few times. The chain employs TRBV5-6 and TRBJ2-2; TRBD1 matches at 8 bases. Germline values: CDR1 SGHDT, CDR2 YYEEEE. There are 16 residues in the CDR3. V gave up 4 bases and J gave up 6 bases; unmatched junction bases: 11. The CDR3 DNA is TGTGCCAGCAGCCCTGACAGGGGACTTAGGGCCGGGGAGCTGTTTTTT. Translation gives CASSPDRGLRAGELFF.

The chain couples TRBV7-2 to TRBJ2-7, with D perhaps TRBD1 (7 bases). V dropped 1 base and J dropped 3 bases, with 19 bases sitting between them. This CDR3 is built from 17 residues. The germline CDR1 and CDR2 sequences are SGHTA and FQGNSA. The CDR3 loop is CASSLVGGAGGYYEQYF. DNA of the CDR3: TGTGCCAGCAGCTTAGTCGGCGGGGCAGGGGGTTACTACGAGCAGTACTTC. Using reference TRBV7-2 and TRBJ2-7 for the parts outside the CDR3, the full variable domain is GAGVSQSPSNKVTEKGKDVELRCDPISGHTALYWYRQSLGQGLEFLIYFQGNSAPDKSGLPSDRFSAERTGGSVSTLTIQRTQQEDSAVYLCASSLVGGAGGYYEQYFGPGTRLTVT.

V and J are TRBV6-5 and TRBJ2-1; a weak D match, TRBD2 (5 bases). The V gene lost 6 bases and the J gene lost 10 bases, with 16 bases spanning the gap. The V gene's germline CDR1 is MNHEY and CDR2 SVGAGI. The CDR3 contains 13 residues. CDR3 loop: CASSVGARGEQFF. The DNA for the CDR3 is TGTGCCAGCAGCGTGGGAGCGCGAGGGGAGCAGTTCTTC.

The chain recombines TRBV27 with TRBJ1-1, with D tentatively TRBD1 (6 bases). Germline assignment: CDR1 MNHEY and CDR2 SMNVEV (reference sequence). V lost 3 bases, J lost 0 bases, and 8 bases lay in between. The CDR3 runs to 14 residues. The CDR3 reads CASSFRQVNTEAFF. Written as DNA, the CDR3 is TGTGCCAGCAGTTTCCGACAGGTGAACACTGAAGCTTTCTTT.

The chain recombines TRBV9 with TRBJ2-3; 8 nucleotides agree with TRBD2. CDR3 length equals 17 residues. Looked up from germline, CDR1 is SGDLS and CDR2 is YYNGEE. Germline trimming cut 0 bases from V and 2 bases from J; bases unmatched to any gene: 8. The CDR3 spells CASSVGRAGATTDTQYF. The DNA of the CDR3 is TGTGCCAGCAGCGTAGGCCGAGCGGGGGCGACCACAGATACGCAGTATTTT.

This chain links TRBV7-6 with TRBJ2-5; possibly TRBD2 for D (6 bases). CDR3 length: 16 amino acids. The germline V and J ends were trimmed by 1 base and 1 base, with 13 bases remaining between them. The germline V gene encodes CDR1 SGHVS and CDR2 FNYEAQ. CDR3 loop: CASSLVLRRGQETQYF. Written as DNA, the CDR3 is TGTGCCAGCAGCTTAGTCTTAAGGAGGGGCCAAGAGACCCAGTACTTC.

This chain connects TRBV6-4 to TRBJ1-1; D is perhaps TRBD1 (5 bases). Germline CDR1 MRHNA, CDR2 SNTAGT. The CDR3 is 16 amino acids. The germline V and J ends were trimmed by 4 bases and 1 base, with 16 bases remaining between them. CDR3 region: CASSVSTEEENTEAFF. The CDR3 DNA follows: TGTGCCAGCAGTGTTTCGACAGAGGAGGAGAACACTGAAGCTTTCTTT.

This chain links TRBV7-2 with TRBJ2-5; D perhaps matches TRBD2 (6 bases). There are 15 residues in the CDR3. CDR1 and CDR2 (germline): SGHTA, FQGNSA. Trimming cost V 5 bases and J 0 bases, with 13 bases left between them. The DNA for the CDR3 is TGTGCCAGCAGCCCCCGTCGGGGGTACCAAGAGACCCAGTACTTC. Translated, it gives CASSPRRGYQETQYF.

V is TRBV4-1 and J is TRBJ1-1; maybe TRBD1 (6 bases). Trimming took 1 base from V and 4 from J, leaving 13 bases between them. This CDR3 is 15 amino acids long. Germline assignment: CDR1 MGHRA and CDR2 YSYEKL. The CDR3 DNA is TGCGCCAGCAGCCAAGGAAACAGGGATTTCACTGAAGCTTTCTTT. Protein product: CASSQGNRDFTEAFF.

V and J are TRBV4-1 and TRBJ2-1; TRBD2 matches at 15 bases. Germline V gene sequence: CDR1 MGHRA, CDR2 YSYEKL. The CDR3 extends over 20 amino acids. V gave up 0 bases and J gave up 0 bases; unmatched junction bases: 6. CDR3 protein: CASSQDPGTSGGSSYNEQFF. In DNA, the CDR3 is TGCGCCAGCAGCCAAGATCCTGGGACTAGCGGGGGGAGCTCCTACAATGAGCAGTTCTTC.

V usage is TRBV6-5 and J usage is TRBJ1-1; no firm D call. The CDR3 is 15 residues long. Trimming took 3 bases from V and 1 from J, leaving 12 bases between them. In germline, CDR1 is MNHEY, CDR2 SVGAGI. In DNA, the CDR3 is TGTGCCAGCAGTTATATGGGTTCTAGGAACACTGAAGCTTTCTTT. Translated, it gives CASSYMGSRNTEAFF.

J is TRBJ2-5 and V is TRBV4-2, with 7 bases identical to TRBD2. V lost 3 bases to trimming and J lost 2 bases; unmatched junction nucleotides: 9. Germline lookup yields CDR1 LGHNA and CDR2 YNFKEQ. CDR3 length equals 16 residues. The CDR3 sequence: CASSQAEGLGQETQYF. The CDR3 DNA is TGTGCCAGCAGCCAGGCGGAAGGACTAGGGCAAGAGACCCAGTACTTC.

This clone was recorded once. The rearrangement uses TRBV6-6 and TRBJ2-3; 8 bases fit TRBD2. The germline V gene has CDR1 MNHNY and CDR2 SVGAGI (reference sequence). This CDR3 comprises 15 residues. The V gene end was trimmed by 7 bases and the J gene end by 0 bases; junction bases not matched to a gene: 6. In nucleotides, the CDR3 is TGTGCCAGCACCGGGCGGGGGGATAGCACAGATACGCAGTATTTT. Its protein product is CASTGRGDSTDTQYF.

V and J are TRBV7-8 and TRBJ1-1; D call uncertain. The CDR3 is 16 residues long. CDR1 and CDR2 (germline): SGHVS, FQNEAQ. The germline V and J ends were trimmed by 1 base and 0 bases, with 12 bases remaining between them. The CDR3, as DNA: TGTGCCAGCAGCTTAGTTGCTCCCGGAATGAACACTGAAGCTTTCTTT. Protein product: CASSLVAPGMNTEAFF.

The chain employs TRBV9 and TRBJ2-2, with TRBD1 as a possible D gene (5 bases). CDR3 size: 12 residues. The germline gives CDR1 SGDLS, CDR2 YYNGEE. Trimming cost V 0 bases and J 8 bases, with 5 bases left between them. CDR3 sequence: CASSVDRGELFF. In nucleotides, the CDR3 is TGTGCCAGCAGCGTAGACAGGGGGGAGCTGTTTTTT. Drawing the rest from reference TRBV9 and TRBJ2-2, the complete variable domain is DSGVTQTPKHLITATGQRVTLRCSPRSGDLSVYWYQQSLDQGLQFLIQYYNGEERAKGNILERFSAQQFPDLHSELNLSSLELGDSALYFCASSVDRGELFFGEGSRLTVL.

The gene calls are TRBV14 and TRBJ1-2; 9 bases align to TRBD1. Germline lookup yields CDR1 SGHDN and CDR2 FVKESK. This CDR3 is 14 amino acids long. Trimming at V came to 3 bases and at J to 3 bases, leaving 2 bases not matched to a gene. CDR3 nucleotides: TGTGCCAGCAGCCAGGGACAGGGCGACTATGGCTACACCTTC. Translation: CASSQGQGDYGYTF.